The 4 T cell receptor beta chains reported below all come from one sample, sequenced in a study of OX40 agonist ivuxolimab in advanced cancers. TCRdb's table, derived via immunoSEQ multiplex PCR, lists solely in-frame clones and lacks some. The sample lists some 45,000 clones, 60% to 80% occurring once. The specimen was CD4+ or CD8+ T cells sorted from blood, collected in a trial of the OX40 agonist ivuxolimab. The receptors come from an adult with an advanced solid tumor such as melanoma, head and neck, liver or kidney cancer.

This chain connects TRBV5-1 to TRBJ2-5; 7 bases are shared with TRBD1. V dropped 4 bases and J dropped 5; count of bases not matched to a gene: 8. Germline loops: CDR1 SGHRS, CDR2 YFSETQ. This CDR3 spans 14 amino acids. DNA of the CDR3: TGCGCCAGCAGCCCTGGACAGGCTTCGGAGACCCAGTACTTC. Protein product: CASSPGQASETQYF.

This clone is a singleton in its sample. The rearrangement links TRBV29-1 to TRBJ2-1; no firm D call. Germline assignment: CDR1 SQVTM and CDR2 ANQGSEA. Trimming cost V 6 bases and J 0 bases, with 9 bases left between them. The CDR3 consists of 13 residues. CDR3 sequence reads: CSVTESSYNEQFF. CDR3 DNA sequence: TGCAGCGTCACAGAGAGCTCCTACAATGAGCAGTTCTTC.

The chain carries TRBV5-1 and TRBJ1-1; D not certain. CDR3 length: 14 amino acids. Germline lookup yields CDR1 SGHRS and CDR2 YFSETQ. The V gene lost 4 bases and the J gene lost 1 base, with 11 bases spanning the gap. The CDR3 sequence is CASSPPRQNTEAFF. As DNA, the CDR3 is TGCGCCAGCAGCCCCCCGAGGCAGAACACTGAAGCTTTCTTT.

This clone showed up just once. This chain links TRBV21-1 with TRBJ2-3; the D call of TRBD1 is as the table states it, not checked on the DNA. TRBV21-1 is noted as a pseudogene. The CDR3 runs 15 residues. CDR3 amino acids: CASRRRTVSTDTQYF. DNA of the CDR3: TGTGCCAGCAGGCGTCGGACAGTAAGCACAGATACGCAGTATTTT.